Each of the 22 T cell receptor beta chains below was sequenced from the same sample in a study of blood T cell repertoires in COVID-19 (dated by TCRdb to between 2020 and 2021). The library was obtained by the immunoSEQ multiplex PCR assay. TCRdb took this table from immuneACCESS and kept in-frame rearrangements with V and J called. Such tables lack part of the clones; where checked against another copy, unresolved V genes explain under half of the gap, and the rest is unexplained. The sample includes about 180,000 clones, with approximately 86% observed a single time. The leading ten clones occupy 7.5% to 10% of the sample. Sample: peripheral blood. The receptors originated from a man aged 45-60 years with active or convalescent COVID-19.

This chain joins TRBV11-2 and TRBJ2-5, with 12 bases matching TRBD2. Per the germline V gene, CDR1 is SGHAT and CDR2 is FQNNGV. The length of the CDR3 is 15 residues. Trimming at V came to 1 base and at J to 6 bases, leaving 3 bases not matched to a gene. The DNA for the CDR3 is TGTGCCAGCAGCTTAGGGACTAGCGGGAAACAGACCCAGTACTTC. Translated: CASSLGTSGKQTQYF.

This clone was detected once. The chain carries TRBV2 and TRBJ1-1; the D is unclear. CDR1 is SNHLY and CDR2 is FYNNEI in the germline V gene. The CDR3 length is 13 residues. Trimming took off 7 bases at V and 1 base at J, with 10 bases between the two ends. CDR3 sequence reads: CASNPNWNTEAFF. The DNA for the CDR3 is TGTGCCAGCAATCCGAACTGGAACACTGAAGCTTTCTTT.

For this clone: Other DNA variants within this sample encode the same CDR3. The chain carries TRBV27 and TRBJ1-2; possible D gene TRBD1, 6 bases. CDR3 length: 13 residues. Germline values: CDR1 MNHEY, CDR2 SMNVEV (reference sequence). Trimming pared 6 bases from V and 4 bases from J, leaving 12 bases between. The CDR3: CASSFPRGYGYTF. In DNA, the CDR3 is TGTGCCAGCAGCTTCCCCAGGGGCTATGGCTACACCTTC.

The genes are TRBV5-1 and TRBJ1-1, with TRBD1 as a possible D gene (5 bases). The CDR3 extends over 15 amino acids. V was cut by 3 bases and J by 4 bases, with 16 bases left in between. Germline V gene lookup returns CDR1 SGHRS and CDR2 YFSETQ. For the CDR3, the DNA is TGCGCCAGCAGCTCGAATTGGGGCGGTGGCACTGAAGCTTTCTTT. Its translation: CASSSNWGGGTEAFF.

The J gene is TRBJ1-3, the V gene TRBV18; 11 nucleotides agree with TRBD1. The germline gives CDR1 KGHSH, CDR2 LQKENI. Losses at the gene ends were 3 bases for V and 8 bases for J; bases not matched to a gene: 6. There are 15 residues in the CDR3. CDR3 in amino acids: CASSPRTGGWDTIYF. DNA of the CDR3: TGTGCCAGCTCACCTCGGACAGGGGGCTGGGACACCATATATTTT. The variable domain in full, with the rest retrieved from reference TRBV18 and TRBJ1-3, is NAGVMQNPRHLVRRRGQEARLRCSPMKGHSHVYWYRQLPEEGLKFMVYLQKENIIDESGMPKERFSAEFPKEGPSILRIQQVVRGDSAAYFCASSPRTGGWDTIYFGEGSWLTVV.

This clone was counted once. The chain recombines TRBV6-2 or TRBV6-3 with TRBJ1-1, with no clear D. V dropped 3 bases and J dropped 4 bases, with 6 bases sitting between them. Germline V CDR1 and CDR2: MNHEY, SVGEGT. This CDR3 contains 12 residues. In DNA form, the CDR3 reads TGTGCCAGCAGTTATTTTAGCACTGAAGCTTTCTTT. Amino acids: CASSYFSTEAFF.

This chain uses TRBV9 with TRBJ1-5; the match to TRBD1 covers 11 bases. The CDR3 totals 16 residues. Trimming took 4 bases from V and 5 from J; bases not matched to a gene: 8. Looked up from germline, CDR1 is SGDLS and CDR2 is YYNGEE. The CDR3 DNA sequence: TGTGCCAGCAGCCCCGGGACAGGGGGATTATATCAGCCCCAGCATTTT. This codes for CASSPGTGGLYQPQHF.

The chain employs TRBV5-1 and TRBJ2-1, with TRBD2 matching over 8 bases. The junction had 9 bases not matched to a gene; V was cut back by 6 bases and J by 1 base. This CDR3 region has 16 residues. CDR1 and CDR2 from the germline V gene are SGHRS and YFSETQ. This chain's CDR3 is CASTNPGLASYNEQFF. Written as DNA, the CDR3 is TGCGCCAGCACCAACCCTGGACTAGCTTCCTACAATGAGCAGTTCTTC. The full variable domain, with the rest looked up from reference TRBV5-1 and TRBJ2-1, is KAGVTQTPRYLIKTRGQQVTLSCSPISGHRSVSWYQQTPGQGLQFLFEYFSETQRNKGNFPGRFSGRQFSNSRSEMNVSTLELGDSALYLCASTNPGLASYNEQFFGPGTRLTVL.

The rearrangement links TRBV11-1 to TRBJ2-3; possibly TRBD2 for D (5 bases). Germline values: CDR1 SGHAT, CDR2 FQDESV (reference sequence). V was shortened by 5 bases and J by 6 bases, with 12 bases between the two germline ends. The CDR3 length is 13 residues. CDR3 region: CASSKSSIDTQYF. CDR3 nucleotides: TGTGCCAGCAGCAAATCTAGCATCGATACGCAGTATTTT. Complete variable domain (other parts from reference TRBV11-1 and TRBJ2-3): EAEVAQSPRYKITEKSQAVAFWCDPISGHATLYWYRQILGQGPELLVQFQDESVVDDSQLPKDRFSAERLKGVDSTLKIQPAELGDSAMYLCASSKSSIDTQYFGPGTRLTVL.

The rearrangement uses TRBV5-3 and TRBJ1-6; TRBD1 is a possible D gene (5 bases). TRBV5-3 is flagged as an ORF with uncertain function. CDR3 size: 16 residues. V was clipped by 3 bases and J by 5 bases, with 15 bases between them. The chain's CDR3 is CARSSDRIVDNSPLHF. The CDR3 DNA is TGTGCCAGAAGCTCAGACAGAATAGTCGATAATTCACCCCTCCACTTT.

The rearrangement uses TRBV7-2 and TRBJ2-5; 14 bases match TRBD2. In germline, CDR1 is SGHTA, CDR2 FQGNSA. The CDR3 has 16 amino acids. The trim removed 0 bases at V and 4 bases at J, leaving 1 base unmatched. CDR3 in amino acids: CASSLAGLAGGETQYF. In DNA form, the CDR3 reads TGTGCCAGCAGCTTAGCAGGACTAGCGGGAGGAGAGACCCAGTACTTC.

The V call is TRBV30, the J call TRBJ2-1; D possibly corresponds to TRBD1 (5 bases). This CDR3 comprises 14 residues. Trimming shortened V by 2 bases and J by 0 bases, and 8 bases separated the two germline ends. Germline V lookup: CDR1 GTSNPN, CDR2 SVGIG (reference sequence). CDR3 in amino acids: CAWSWGGSYNEQFF. Here the CDR3 DNA reads TGTGCCTGGAGTTGGGGCGGCTCCTACAATGAGCAGTTCTTC.

Only one count was recorded for this clone. This chain uses TRBV3-1 (or the pseudogene TRBV3-2) with TRBJ1-2; TRBD1 agrees at 10 bases. The germline CDR1 and CDR2 sequences are LGHDT and YNNKEL (reference sequence). The CDR3 is made up of 14 amino acids. V lost 3 bases to trimming and J lost 7 bases; unmatched junction nucleotides: 5. CDR3 amino acids: CASSQGTGAAGYTF. In nucleotides, the CDR3 is TGTGCCAGCAGCCAGGGGACAGGGGCGGCTGGCTACACCTTC.

In DNA form, the CDR3 reads TGTGCCAGCTCACCCGCCAGGGGGCACACTGAAGCTTTCTTT. Translating gives CASSPARGHTEAFF. The gene calls are TRBV18 and TRBJ1-1; 8 bases map to TRBD1. This CDR3 contains 14 residues. Germline CDR1 KGHSH, CDR2 LQKENI. V dropped 3 bases and J dropped 3; count of bases not matched to a gene: 3.

The genes are TRBV7-2 and TRBJ1-2; D remains unclear. The CDR3 has 14 residues. V shed 1 base and J shed 5 bases, with 11 bases lying between them. Germline V gene sequence: CDR1 SGHTA, CDR2 FQGNSA. This chain's CDR3 is CASSLDFRSYGYTF. In DNA, the CDR3 is TGTGCCAGCAGCTTAGACTTTCGTAGTTATGGCTACACCTTC.

This chain joins TRBV30 and TRBJ1-2; 7 positions match TRBD1. With 5 bases clipped from V and 8 bases from J, the junction kept 5 bases outside the gene matches. CDR3 length equals 11 residues. Germline V gene sequence: CDR1 GTSNPN, CDR2 SVGIG (reference sequence). The CDR3 protein is CAWGTAWGYTF. DNA for the CDR3: TGTGCCTGGGGGACAGCGTGGGGCTACACCTTC.

This chain uses TRBV3-1 (or the pseudogene TRBV3-2) with TRBJ1-1; 7 nucleotides match TRBD1. CDR3 length: 15 amino acids. Germline values: CDR1 LGHDT, CDR2 YNNKEL (reference sequence). V lost 2 bases, J lost 1 base, and 4 bases stayed unmatched. This CDR3 is CASSQRGQQNTEAFF. CDR3 sequence (DNA): TGTGCCAGCAGCCAAAGGGGACAGCAGAACACTGAAGCTTTCTTT.

The chain employs TRBV3-1 (or the pseudogene TRBV3-2) and TRBJ1-2; D is undetermined. Germline V CDR1 and CDR2: LGHDT, YNNKEL (reference sequence). The CDR3 is 15 amino acids. V gave up 3 bases and J gave up 7 bases, with 18 bases separating them. CDR3 sequence: CASSHGPNANSGYTF. The CDR3 DNA sequence: TGTGCCAGCAGCCACGGTCCGAACGCTAACAGTGGCTACACCTTC.

Ten or more counts support this clone. The J gene is TRBJ1-2, the V gene TRBV6-5; 7 bases are a match to TRBD1. V trimming: 6 bases; J trimming: 4 bases; junction bases outside the gene matches: 5. The CDR3 runs 13 residues. Germline V gene lookup returns CDR1 MNHEY and CDR2 SVGAGI. The CDR3 DNA reads as TGTGCCAGCAGGCTTGCAGGGGGCTATGGCTACACCTTC. It translates to CASRLAGGYGYTF.

The genes are TRBV6-1 and TRBJ2-1, with 10 bases matching TRBD2. Germline V CDR1 and CDR2: MNHNS, SASEGT. The CDR3 sequence is 16 residues long. J gave up 3 bases and V 0 bases, and 2 bases lay outside the gene matches. In DNA form, the CDR3 reads TGTGCCAGCAGTGAAGCGTCTAGCGGGGGCTACAATGAGCAGTTCTTC. Amino acid sequence: CASSEASSGGYNEQFF.

The J gene is TRBJ2-3, the V gene TRBV11-2; unclear D gene. The CDR3 length is 14 residues. Germline lookup yields CDR1 SGHAT and CDR2 FQNNGV. The V end lost 5 bases, the J end lost 2 bases, and 11 bases lay between the germline ends. CDR3: CASSNMESTDTQYF. Written as DNA, the CDR3 is TGTGCCAGCAGCAACATGGAGTCCACAGATACGCAGTATTTT.

The chain employs TRBV7-9 and TRBJ1-1; D is unresolved. In germline, CDR1 is SEHNR, CDR2 FQNEAQ (reference sequence). The CDR3 runs to 12 residues. V was trimmed by 2 bases and J by 6 bases, leaving 7 bases between them. The chain's CDR3 is CASSLLAAEAFF. CDR3 DNA: TGTGCCAGCAGCTTATTGGCCGCTGAAGCTTTCTTT.